The table lists the clone carrying this TCR beta chain with many counts. Per germline, CDR1 SGHAT and CDR2 FQNNGV. Trimming at V came to 2 bases and at J to 7 bases, leaving 7 bases not matched to a gene. There are 15 residues in the CDR3. The entry originates in a study of neurological immune-mediated disorders. TCRdb itself ran the 5' RACE reads through MiXCR, one entry per CDR3 protein. The profile shows approximately 52,000 distinct CDR3 sequences, around 3.4% of them singletons. This chain joins TRBV11-2 and TRBJ2-1; the match to TRBD1 covers 8 bases. This clonotype originated in a man in his forties with multiple sclerosis. Input material: PBMCs. Here the CDR3 DNA reads TGTGCCAGCAGCTTAACACAGGGGGTTCGGAATGAGCAGTTCTTC. Translated, it gives CASSLTQGVRNEQFF.